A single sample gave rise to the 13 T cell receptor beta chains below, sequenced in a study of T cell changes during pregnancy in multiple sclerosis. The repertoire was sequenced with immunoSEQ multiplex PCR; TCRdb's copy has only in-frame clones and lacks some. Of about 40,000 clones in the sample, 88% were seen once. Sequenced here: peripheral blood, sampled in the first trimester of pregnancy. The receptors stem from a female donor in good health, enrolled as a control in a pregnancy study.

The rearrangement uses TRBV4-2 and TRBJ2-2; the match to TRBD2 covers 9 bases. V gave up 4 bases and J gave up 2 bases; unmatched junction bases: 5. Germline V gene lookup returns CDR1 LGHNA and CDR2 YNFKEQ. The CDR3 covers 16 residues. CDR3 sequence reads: CASSLSGTSNTGELFF. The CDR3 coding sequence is TGTGCCAGCAGCCTTTCCGGGACTAGCAACACCGGGGAGCTGTTTTTT.

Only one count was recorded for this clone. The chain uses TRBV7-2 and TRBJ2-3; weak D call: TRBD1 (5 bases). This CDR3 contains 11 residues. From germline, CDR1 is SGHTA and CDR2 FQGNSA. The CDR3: CAQAHTDTQYF. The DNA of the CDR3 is TGTGCACAGGCCCACACAGATACGCAGTATTTT.

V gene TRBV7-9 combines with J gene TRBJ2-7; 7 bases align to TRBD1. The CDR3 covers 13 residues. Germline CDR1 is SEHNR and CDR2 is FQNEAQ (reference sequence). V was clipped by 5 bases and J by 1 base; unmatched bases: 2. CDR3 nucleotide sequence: TGTGCCAGCAGCCGACAGGGTTCCTACGAGCAGTACTTC. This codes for CASSRQGSYEQYF.

The CDR3 nucleotides are TGTGCCAGCAGTCTCAGACAGGGAACGAATCAGCCCCAGCATTTT. It translates to CASSLRQGTNQPQHF. The chain has TRBV6-6 and TRBJ1-5, with 7 bases that match TRBD1. Germline CDR1 is MNHNY and CDR2 is SVGAGI (reference sequence). This CDR3 has 15 amino acids. Trimming took 5 bases from V and 4 from J; bases not matched to a gene: 8.

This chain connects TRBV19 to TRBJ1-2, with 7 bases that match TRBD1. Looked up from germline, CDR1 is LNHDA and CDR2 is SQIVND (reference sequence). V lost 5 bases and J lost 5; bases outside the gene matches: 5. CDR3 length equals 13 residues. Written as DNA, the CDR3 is TGTGCCAGTAGTCAGCAGGGGGAATATGGCTACACCTTC. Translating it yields CASSQQGEYGYTF.

This CDR3 is CASSPQGNTEAFF. The CDR3 region has the DNA TGTGCCAGCAGTCCTCAGGGAAACACTGAAGCTTTCTTT. V gene TRBV28 combines with J gene TRBJ1-1; possibly TRBD1 for D (5 bases). CDR1 MDHEN and CDR2 SYDVKM come from the germline V gene. V was trimmed by 5 bases and J by 2 bases, leaving 9 bases between them. This CDR3 is 13 amino acids long. Combining the CDR3 with reference TRBV28 and TRBJ1-1 gives the whole variable domain DVKVTQSSRYLVKRTGEKVFLECVQDMDHENMFWYRQDPGLGLRLIYFSYDVKMKEKGDIPEGYSVSREKKERFSLILESASTNQTSMYLCASSPQGNTEAFFGQGTRLTVV.

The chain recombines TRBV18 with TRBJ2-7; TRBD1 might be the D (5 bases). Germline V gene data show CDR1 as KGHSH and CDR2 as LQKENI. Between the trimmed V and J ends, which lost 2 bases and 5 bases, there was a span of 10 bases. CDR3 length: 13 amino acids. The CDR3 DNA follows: TGTGCCAGCTCACCAGACAGTCTGAACGAGCAGTACTTC. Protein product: CASSPDSLNEQYF.

CDR3 sequence reads: CASSQEETTGGAGELFF. DNA of the CDR3: TGTGCCAGCAGCCAAGAGGAAACGACAGGGGGGGCCGGGGAGCTGTTTTTT. The chain employs TRBV4-2 and TRBJ2-2; 9 bases align to TRBD1. Per the germline V gene, CDR1 is LGHNA and CDR2 is YNFKEQ. J lost 6 bases, V lost 0 bases, and 8 bases had no gene match. This CDR3 comprises 17 residues.

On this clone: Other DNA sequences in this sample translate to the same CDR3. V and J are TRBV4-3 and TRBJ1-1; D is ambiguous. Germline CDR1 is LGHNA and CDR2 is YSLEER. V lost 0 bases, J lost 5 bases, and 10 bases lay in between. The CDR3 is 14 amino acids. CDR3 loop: CASSQEMAGTEAFF. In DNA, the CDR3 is TGCGCCAGCAGCCAAGAGATGGCGGGTACTGAAGCTTTCTTT.

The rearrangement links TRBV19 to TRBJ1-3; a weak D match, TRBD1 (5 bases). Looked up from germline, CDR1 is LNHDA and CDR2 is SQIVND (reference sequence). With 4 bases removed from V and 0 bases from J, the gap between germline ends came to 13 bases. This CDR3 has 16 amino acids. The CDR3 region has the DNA TGTGCCAGTAGTACCGCCGGGGGGGGCTCTGGAAACACCATATATTTT. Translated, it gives CASSTAGGGSGNTIYF.

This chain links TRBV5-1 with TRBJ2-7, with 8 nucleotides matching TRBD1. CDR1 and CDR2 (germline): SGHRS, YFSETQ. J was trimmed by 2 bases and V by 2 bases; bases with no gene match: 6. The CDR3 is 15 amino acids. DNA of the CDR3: TGCGCCAGCAGCTTCACAGGGGGTCCTCCCTACGAGCAGTACTTC. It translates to CASSFTGGPPYEQYF.

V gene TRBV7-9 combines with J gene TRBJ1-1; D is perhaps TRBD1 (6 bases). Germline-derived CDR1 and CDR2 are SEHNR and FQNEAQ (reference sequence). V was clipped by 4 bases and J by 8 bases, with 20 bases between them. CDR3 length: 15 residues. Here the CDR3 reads CASSSWRGGNPEAFF. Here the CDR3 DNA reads TGTGCCAGCAGCTCATGGAGGGGGGGGAACCCCGAAGCTTTCTTT.

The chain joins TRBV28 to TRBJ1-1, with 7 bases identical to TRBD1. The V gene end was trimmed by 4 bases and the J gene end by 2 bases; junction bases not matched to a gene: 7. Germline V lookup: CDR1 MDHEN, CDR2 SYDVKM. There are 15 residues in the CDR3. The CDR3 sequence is CASSSLKGGNTEAFF. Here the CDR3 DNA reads TGTGCCAGCAGTTCCCTCAAAGGGGGCAACACTGAAGCTTTCTTT.